This entry lists 8 T cell receptor beta chains sequenced from one sample in a study of regulatory T cells in long-lasting Graves disease. In building TCR beta libraries, iRepertoire HTBI primers were used together with Arm-PCR of CDR3 regions. TCRdb itself ran the multiplex PCR reads through MiXCR, one entry per CDR3 protein. Of under 500,000 distinct CDR3 sequences listed, less than 25% are singletons. Time point here: persistent/refractory GD, antithyroid drugs over 5 years with positive TRAb. Following extraction of RNA from PBMCs, that RNA was used to make the TCR library. Material: peripheral blood mononuclear cells (PBMCs), obtained when the disease was refractory, from a patient treated with antithyroid drugs. The receptors here all came from a female donor with Graves disease.

This clonotype was observed many times. CDR3 nucleotides: TGTGCCAGCAGTCTTAAGATAGGGGAGACCCAGTACTTC. Protein product: CASSLKIGETQYF. The chain recombines TRBV27 with TRBJ2-5; D not certain. Germline assignment: CDR1 MNHEY and CDR2 SMNVEV (reference sequence). V lost 5 bases to trimming and J lost 5 bases, with 12 bases between them. This CDR3 spans 13 amino acids.

The rearrangement uses TRBV6-1 and TRBJ2-1, with 10 bases lining up with TRBD2. Per germline, CDR1 MNHNS and CDR2 SASEGT. J lost 4 bases, V lost 3 bases, and 3 bases had no gene match. CDR3 length equals 15 residues. In nucleotides, the CDR3 is TGTGCCAGCAGTGACGTAGCGGGGGGTTACAATGAGCAGTTCTTC. This encodes CASSDVAGGYNEQFF.

This sequence joins TRBV7-3 and TRBJ1-1; D call uncertain. CDR1 SGHTA and CDR2 FQGTGA come from the germline V gene. CDR3 length: 16 amino acids. Trimming cost V 7 bases and J 2 bases, with 20 bases left between them. Written as DNA, the CDR3 is TGTGCCAGCACCTATGGCTCATCAGAGATTAACACTGAAGCTTTCTTT. Its protein product is CASTYGSSEINTEAFF.

V usage is TRBV6-1 and J usage is TRBJ2-2; possibly TRBD2 for D (5 bases). The CDR3 contains 13 residues. Germline CDR1 is MNHNS and CDR2 is SASEGT. V lost 4 bases, J lost 6 bases, and 9 bases lay in between. CDR3 in DNA: TGTGCCAGCAGTGGGAGGATGGCCGGGGAGCTGTTTTTT. Translating gives CASSGRMAGELFF.

This chain connects TRBV2 to TRBJ1-3, with D uncertain. From germline, CDR1 is SNHLY and CDR2 FYNNEI. The CDR3 sequence is 15 residues long. V was pared by 6 bases and J by 0 bases, with 12 bases between. The CDR3: CASRASLNSGNTIYF. The CDR3 DNA is TGTGCCAGCAGGGCAAGTCTGAACTCTGGAAACACCATATATTTT.

V is TRBV7-6 and J is TRBJ2-2; D is undetermined. This CDR3 has 13 residues. The V end was cut by 5 bases, the J end by 7 bases, with 11 bases between. Germline loops: CDR1 SGHVS, CDR2 FNYEAQ. The CDR3 protein is CASSNHEDGELFF. In DNA, the CDR3 is TGTGCCAGCAGCAACCACGAGGACGGGGAGCTGTTTTTT. Full variable domain (rest looked up from reference TRBV7-6 and TRBJ2-2): GAGVSQSPRYKVTKRGQDVALRCDPISGHVSLYWYRQALGQGPEFLTYFNYEAQQDKSGLPNDRFSAERPEGSISTLTIQRTEQRDSAMYRCASSNHEDGELFFGEGSRLTVL.

Concerning this clonotype: This sequence may be a read error, since a much larger clone differs from it by one base. The V gene is TRBV6-1, the J gene TRBJ2-7; 8 bases line up with TRBD2. In germline, CDR1 is MNHNS, CDR2 SASEGT. The CDR3 is made up of 17 amino acids. CDR3 protein: CASSRPRRAGVPYERYF. Here the CDR3 DNA reads TGTGCCAGCAGTCGGCCCAGGAGAGCGGGAGTTCCCTACGAGCGGTACTTC.

This clonotype was counted ten times or more. The chain carries TRBV2 and TRBJ1-3; no definite D call. Trimming pared 4 bases from V and 4 bases from J, leaving 14 bases between. The germline gives CDR1 SNHLY, CDR2 FYNNEI. CDR3 size: 15 residues. The CDR3 DNA sequence: TGTGCCAGCAGTGTTAGAGAAGGGAGAGGAAACACCATATATTTT. Its translation is CASSVREGRGNTIYF.